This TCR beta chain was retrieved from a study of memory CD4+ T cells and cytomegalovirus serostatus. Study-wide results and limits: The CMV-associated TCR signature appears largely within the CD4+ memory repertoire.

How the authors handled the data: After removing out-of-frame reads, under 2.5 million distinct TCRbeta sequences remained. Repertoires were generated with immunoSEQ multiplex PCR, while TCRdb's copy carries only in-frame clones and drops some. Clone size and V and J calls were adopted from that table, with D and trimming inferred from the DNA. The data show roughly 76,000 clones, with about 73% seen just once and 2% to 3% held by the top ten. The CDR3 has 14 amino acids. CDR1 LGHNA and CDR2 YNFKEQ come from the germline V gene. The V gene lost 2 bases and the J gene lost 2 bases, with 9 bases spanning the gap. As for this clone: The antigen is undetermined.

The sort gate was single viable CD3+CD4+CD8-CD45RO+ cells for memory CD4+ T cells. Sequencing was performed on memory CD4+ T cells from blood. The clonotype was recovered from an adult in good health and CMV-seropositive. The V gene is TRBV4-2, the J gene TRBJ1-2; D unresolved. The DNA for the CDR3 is TGTGCCAGCAGCCAATTAGGACGGAACTATGGCTACACCTTC. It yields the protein CASSQLGRNYGYTF.